This T cell receptor (beta chain) was obtained from a study of blood T cells in healthy people across ages. Broader study findings: It was held that the diversity estimates obtained from one million T cells were underestimates. Among T cells, TCR beta diversity per million cells dropped roughly linearly as age rose.

Primers used in a second PCR of about 6 to 12 cycles were a sample-barcoded 5' primer and a J-beta primer mix. MiXCR was run by TCRdb on the 5' RACE reads, yielding one entry per CDR3 protein. The sample contains approximately 1.5 million distinct CDR3 sequences, 40% to 45% of which appear only once. As concerns this clonotype: The antigen is unknown.

The germline V gene encodes CDR1 SGHTA and CDR2 FQGNSA. V lost 5 bases and J 5 bases, leaving 18 bases between the germline ends. This CDR3 comprises 15 residues. The origin of this receptor is a woman aged 18-29 years in good health. Specimen: blood. The rearrangement links TRBV7-2 to TRBJ2-5, with D possibly being TRBD1 (5 bases). CDR3 coding DNA: TGTGCCAGCAGCCAGGGTGACAGAATGAGGGAGACCCAGTACTTC. This sequence encodes CASSQGDRMRETQYF. The full variable domain, in which reference TRBV7-2 and TRBJ2-5 provide the parts outside the CDR3, is GAGVSQSPSNKVTEKGKDVELRCDPISGHTALYWYRQSLGQGLEFLIYFQGNSAPDKSGLPSDRFSAERTGGSVSTLTIQRTQQEDSAVYLCASSQGDRMRETQYFGPGTRLLVL.